The present T cell receptor (beta chain) was sequenced within a study of T cells in Graves' hyperthyroidism and ophthalmopathy. The overall study: The blood sample was taken at first diagnosis, before treatment began. Study conclusions and caveats: Ophthalmopathy prediction by the model preceded onset by a median about 6 months.

Trimming left V 2 bases short and J 6 bases short, with 8 bases between. Germline loops: CDR1 MNHEY, CDR2 SVGAGI. This CDR3 has 12 amino acids. Ten or more counts support this clonotype. Its antigen is not known. Patients were excluded because of uncontrolled infection, other autoimmune disease, pregnancy or lactation. PBMCs were derived from about 9.1 ml fresh peripheral blood. The CDR3 regions of TCR beta were amplified from RNA transcripts. A set of HTBI primers served as the primers for a first-round RT-PCR of the TCR CDR3. Each CDR3 protein gets one entry after TCRdb re-called the multiplex PCR reads with MiXCR. The top ten hold over 25% of the sample, which has 250,000 or so distinct CDR3 sequences, 15% seen once.

The receptor's source is a woman aged 45-65 years with Graves' hyperthyroidism that later progressed to Graves' ophthalmopathy. Sequencing was done on a sample of blood. The chain combines TRBV6-5 with TRBJ2-7; D is undetermined. The CDR3 DNA is TGTGCCAGCAGTTACAGGCTGGGCGAGCAGTACTTC. Its translation: CASSYRLGEQYF.